Each of the 12 T cell receptor beta chains below was sequenced from the same sample in a study of blood T cell repertoires in COVID-19. The table came from immunoSEQ multiplex PCR; TCRdb's copy has only in-frame clones and leaves some out. The data show tens of thousands of clones, about 80% seen once. Sequencing was carried out using peripheral blood. Every receptor here comes from a man aged 60-69 years with acute or convalescent COVID-19.

The chain is built from TRBV11-3 and TRBJ2-5; 7 bases agree with TRBD2. Germline V CDR1 and CDR2: SGHNT, YENEEA. This CDR3 spans 13 amino acids. J gave up 0 bases and V 8 bases, and 3 bases lay outside the gene matches. The chain's CDR3 is CASGRGDQETQYF. DNA of the CDR3: TGTGCCAGCGGACGGGGGGACCAAGAGACCCAGTACTTC.

The rearrangement joins TRBV7-8 to TRBJ1-5; D might be TRBD1 (5 bases). The CDR3 is 16 amino acids. Germline lookup yields CDR1 SGHVS and CDR2 FQNEAQ. V was trimmed by 1 base and J by 2 bases, leaving 12 bases between them. CDR3 nucleotide sequence: TGTGCCAGCAGCTTAGTCGGAGGGGCCCGCAATCAGCCCCAGCATTTT. Encoded protein: CASSLVGGARNQPQHF.

Note on this clone: Additional DNA sequences in this sample encode the identical CDR3. V is TRBV6-5 and J is TRBJ1-5; 8 bases agree with TRBD1. This CDR3 spans 15 amino acids. The trim removed 0 bases at V and 7 bases at J, leaving 5 bases unmatched. CDR1 and CDR2 from the germline V gene are MNHEY and SVGAGI. CDR3 bases: TGTGCCAGCAGTTACTCGGGAACAGGGGGGCAGCCCCAGCATTTT. Its protein product is CASSYSGTGGQPQHF.

The rearrangement joins TRBV6-5 to TRBJ2-5, with 10 bases matching TRBD2. V lost 0 bases and J lost 4; bases outside the gene matches: 2. Germline V gene data show CDR1 as MNHEY and CDR2 as SVGAGI. The CDR3 totals 15 residues. The CDR3 reads CASSYSAGGPETQYF. DNA of the CDR3: TGTGCCAGCAGTTACTCAGCGGGGGGGCCAGAGACCCAGTACTTC.

This chain uses TRBV27 with TRBJ2-1; TRBD1 might be the D (5 bases). Germline assignment: CDR1 MNHEY and CDR2 SMNVEV (reference sequence). CDR3 length: 17 residues. The V and J ends lost 2 bases and 1 base respectively, with 15 bases between them. The CDR3 bases are TGTGCCAGCAGTTTAGTACCGCCAGGGTGGTCCTACAATGAGCAGTTCTTC. Translating it yields CASSLVPPGWSYNEQFF.

CDR3 protein: CASSNDRGNSPLHF. In nucleotides, the CDR3 is TGTGCCAGCAGCAATGACAGGGGAAATTCACCCCTCCACTTT. The gene calls are TRBV3-1 (or the pseudogene TRBV3-2) and TRBJ1-6; TRBD1 matches at 8 bases. The length of the CDR3 is 14 residues. The V and J ends lost 5 bases and 7 bases, in that order; junction bases with no gene match: 4. Germline CDR1 reads LGHDT; CDR2 reads YNNKEL (reference sequence).

The chain carries TRBV6-1 and TRBJ1-5; 9 nucleotides match TRBD1. The CDR3 consists of 16 residues. Germline V CDR1 and CDR2: MNHNS, SASEGT. With 3 bases clipped from V and 9 bases from J, the junction kept 12 bases outside the gene matches. In DNA, the CDR3 is TGTGCCAGCAGTGACACCGGACAGGGGCGAATTCGGCCCCAGCATTTT. It translates to CASSDTGQGRIRPQHF.

V and J are TRBV4-3 and TRBJ1-2; 8 bases line up with TRBD1. Per germline, CDR1 LGHNA and CDR2 YSLEER. This CDR3 contains 15 residues. Losses at the gene ends were 0 bases for V and 3 bases for J; bases not matched to a gene: 3. DNA for the CDR3: TGCGCCAGCAGCCAAGATCCAGGGGGCGACTATGGCTACACCTTC. Its translation is CASSQDPGGDYGYTF.

The chain couples TRBV27 to TRBJ1-5, with a tentative D call TRBD1 (6 bases). Trimming pared 2 bases from V and 5 bases from J, leaving 10 bases between. Germline V gene data show CDR1 as MNHEY and CDR2 as SMNVEV (reference sequence). This CDR3 is built from 14 residues. CDR3 nucleotides: TGTGCCAGCAGTTTAATACAGGGTTATCAGCCCCAGCATTTT. Residues: CASSLIQGYQPQHF.

The chain links TRBV10-3 to TRBJ1-1; 8 nucleotides agree with TRBD1. The CDR3 extends over 13 amino acids. The germline CDR1 and CDR2 sequences are ENHRY and SYGVKD. J lost 1 base, V lost 10 bases, and 5 bases had no gene match. CDR3 coding DNA: TGTGCCACTGGGGACAGGAAGAACACTGAAGCTTTCTTT. As protein: CATGDRKNTEAFF.

The chain employs TRBV19 and TRBJ1-4; no clear D. CDR1 and CDR2 from the germline V gene are LNHDA and SQIVND (reference sequence). The germline V and J ends were trimmed by 5 bases and 8 bases, with 18 bases remaining between them. The CDR3 spans 15 residues. The CDR3 nucleotides are TGTGCCAGTAGTTGGGCAGGCGGGCGAGAGGAAAAACTGTTTTTT. Its translation is CASSWAGGREEKLFF.

V gene TRBV4-1 combines with J gene TRBJ1-2; D uncertain. CDR1 and CDR2 from the germline V gene are MGHRA and YSYEKL. V lost 1 base and J lost 8, with 14 bases in between. The CDR3 contains 14 residues. The CDR3 here is CASSQGLGMQGYTF. The DNA for the CDR3 is TGCGCCAGCAGCCAAGGTCTTGGCATGCAGGGCTACACCTTC.